Below, 2 T cell receptor beta chains from the same sample are listed, as sequenced in a study of blood T cell repertoires in COVID-19. TCRdb's copy holds only in-frame clones and misses some; the assay was immunoSEQ multiplex PCR. The sample lists under 50,000 clones, just over 90% occurring once. Input material: peripheral blood. Receptors were obtained from a man aged 55 to 70 with COVID-19, enrolled during active disease.

This clone was counted a single time. The CDR3 DNA reads as TGTGCCAGCAGTTCCAGGGGCGGGTTAAACATTCAGTACTTC. Protein: CASSSRGGLNIQYF. The V call is TRBV28, the J call TRBJ2-4; weak D call: TRBD1 (6 bases). Trimming removed 4 bases from V and 6 bases from J, with 13 bases in between. Germline CDR1 and CDR2: MDHEN and SYDVKM. CDR3 length: 14 residues.

CDR3 nucleotide sequence: TGCGCCAGCAGTGAGACTAGAAGTACCGGGGAGCTGTTTTTT. Its protein product is CASSETRSTGELFF. The chain uses TRBV10-2 and TRBJ2-2; D might be TRBD2 (5 bases). Between the trimmed V and J ends, which lost 2 bases and 5 bases, there was a span of 9 bases. CDR1 WSHSY and CDR2 SAAADI come from the germline V gene. The CDR3 consists of 14 residues.